This TCR beta chain was found in a study of blood T cell repertoires in COVID-19. Study details: Whether acute or convalescent, the COVID-19 samples came from the United States, Italy and Spain. PBMCs, B-cell-depleted T cells, or T cells were the source of the cDNA or gDNA that made up the material.

This CDR3 has 15 residues. The germline V gene has CDR1 SGHNT and CDR2 YYREEE (reference sequence). V lost 5 bases, J lost 4 bases, and 5 bases stayed unmatched. Clones were sequenced by immunoSEQ multiplex PCR, and TCRdb holds only the in-frame ones, with some missing. The sample yields 140,000 to 150,000 clones, more than 75% seen once. The receptor was isolated from a man aged 60-69 years who had recovered from COVID-19. The chain joins TRBV5-4 to TRBJ2-2; TRBD1 agrees at 10 bases. The sequenced sample consisted of PBMCs or T cells enriched from blood (not recorded which). The CDR3 region is CASRPTGGGTGELFF. CDR3 nucleotide sequence: TGTGCCAGCAGGCCGACAGGGGGCGGCACCGGGGAGCTGTTTTTT.